This T cell receptor (beta chain) is drawn from a study of T cell responses to AZD1222 COVID-19 vaccine. Whole-study context: Second-dose groups at about 4 or about 12 weeks were pooled. Broader study findings: None of the repertoires were sampled until the peak T cell response had passed. Among AZD1222 vaccinees, only six or seven were seropositive at baseline. Variant regions that are unmutated are reportedly the target of nearly half of spike-specific TCRs.

Profiling relied on immunoSEQ multiplex PCR, and the TCRdb table lists in-frame clones only, not all of them. The sample lists 150,000 to 200,000 clones, roughly 92% occurring once. Concerning this clone itself: What it binds is not known.

This CDR3 comprises 14 residues. Between the trimmed V and J ends, which lost 6 bases and 0 bases, there was a span of 9 bases. Per germline, CDR1 LGHDT and CDR2 YNNKEL (reference sequence). The V gene is TRBV3-1 (or the pseudogene TRBV3-2), the J gene TRBJ1-3; D ambiguous. Source: peripheral blood, taken on day 0 of AZD1222 vaccination. This clonotype originated in an adult in good health. CDR3 sequence (DNA): TGTGCCAGCAGGGGATGGGGCTCTGGAAACACCATATATTTT. Protein product: CASRGWGSGNTIYF.